Below are 19 T cell receptor beta chains sequenced from a single sample in a study of blood T cell repertoires in COVID-19. Only in-frame clones appear in the TCRdb table, and some are missing; sequencing was by immunoSEQ multiplex PCR. The sample lists 350,000 to 400,000 clones, around 90% occurring once. Source material: peripheral blood. These receptors were obtained from a man between 18 and 35 years old with active or convalescent COVID-19.

This chain joins TRBV28 and TRBJ1-3; 7 positions agree with TRBD1. CDR1 and CDR2 from the germline V gene are MDHEN and SYDVKM. V lost 4 bases, J lost 0 bases, and 3 bases stayed unmatched. The CDR3 covers 15 residues. CDR3 nucleotides: TGTGCCAGCAGTTGGGACAGAAGCTCTGGAAACACCATATATTTT. Its translation is CASSWDRSSGNTIYF.

The chain recombines TRBV9 with TRBJ2-1; TRBD2 matches at 8 bases. Germline V CDR1 and CDR2: SGDLS, YYNGEE. Unmatched junction bases numbered 5, after V lost 1 base and J lost 5 bases. The CDR3 has 15 residues. The CDR3 DNA reads as TGTGCCAGCAGCGTACGAGCGGGAGTTGACAATGAGCAGTTCTTC. It specifies CASSVRAGVDNEQFF.

The genes are TRBV9 and TRBJ2-3; D gene ambiguous. The CDR3 has 13 amino acids. V was trimmed by 0 bases and J by 4 bases, leaving 6 bases between them. Germline V lookup: CDR1 SGDLS, CDR2 YYNGEE. The CDR3 region has the DNA TGTGCCAGCAGCGTAGAACAATCAGATACGCAGTATTTT. As protein: CASSVEQSDTQYF.

The chain couples TRBV11-3 to TRBJ2-3; 7 nucleotides line up with TRBD2. The ends lost 5 bases at V and 2 bases at J; junction bases unmatched: 10. The CDR3 has 16 amino acids. Germline V gene sequence: CDR1 SGHNT, CDR2 YENEEA. The CDR3 loop reads CASSPGGLADTDTQYF. The CDR3 DNA follows: TGTGCCAGCAGCCCCGGTGGCCTAGCGGACACAGATACGCAGTATTTT.

The rearrangement links TRBV3-1 (or the pseudogene TRBV3-2) to TRBJ1-5; D is perhaps TRBD1 (6 bases). V lost 5 bases, J lost 7 bases, and 15 bases lay in between. The CDR3 has 14 residues. Germline CDR1 reads LGHDT; CDR2 reads YNNKEL (reference sequence). DNA for the CDR3: TGTGCCAGCAGCGCCGGGACACCGAGACAGCCCCAGCATTTT. This translates into CASSAGTPRQPQHF.

This clone turned up a few times. The CDR3 is CASSLGPGQGDGYTF. CDR3 nucleotides: TGTGCCAGCAGCTTAGGCCCCGGACAGGGGGATGGCTACACCTTC. This chain joins TRBV11-2 and TRBJ1-2, with 10 nucleotides matching TRBD1. The germline V gene has CDR1 SGHAT and CDR2 FQNNGV. The CDR3 has 15 amino acids. With V trimmed by 1 base and J by 6 bases, 5 bases remained unmatched.

The rearrangement joins TRBV10-3 to TRBJ2-7, with a tentative D call TRBD1 (5 bases). Germline CDR1 is ENHRY and CDR2 is SYGVKD. Trimming took off 0 bases at V and 5 bases at J, with 23 bases between the two ends. The CDR3 length is 18 residues. This CDR3 reads CAISESKSWGRQLDEQYF. The CDR3 bases are TGTGCCATCAGTGAGTCGAAGAGTTGGGGCAGACAACTTGACGAGCAGTACTTC.

This rearrangement joins TRBV3-1 (or the pseudogene TRBV3-2) to TRBJ1-1, with 7 nucleotides matching TRBD1. The germline V gene encodes CDR1 LGHDT and CDR2 YNNKEL (reference sequence). CDR3 length: 14 amino acids. The V and J ends lost 6 bases and 0 bases, in that order; junction bases with no gene match: 4. CDR3 loop: CASRSRGVNTEAFF. CDR3 nucleotides: TGTGCCAGCAGATCCAGGGGGGTGAACACTGAAGCTTTCTTT.

This clone was picked up a small number of times. The rearrangement links TRBV6-6 to TRBJ2-7, with TRBD1 matching over 9 bases. CDR1 and CDR2 from the germline V gene are MNHNY and SVGAGI (reference sequence). This CDR3 has 14 residues. The V and J ends lost 6 bases and 3 bases, in that order; junction bases with no gene match: 6. As DNA, the CDR3 is TGTGCCAGCAGCAGGACAGGGGATCGCTACGAGCAGTACTTC. It yields the protein CASSRTGDRYEQYF.

The chain carries TRBV14 and TRBJ2-7; 10 bases are shared with TRBD1. Germline-derived CDR1 and CDR2 are SGHDN and FVKESK. With 2 bases clipped from V and 3 bases from J, the junction kept 7 bases outside the gene matches. The CDR3 length is 16 residues. Written as DNA, the CDR3 is TGTGCCAGCAGCCAACGGACAGGGGGGGAAATCTACGAGCAGTACTTC. Translated: CASSQRTGGEIYEQYF.

The chain links TRBV3-1 (or the pseudogene TRBV3-2) to TRBJ2-3, with 7 bases aligning to TRBD2. CDR1 LGHDT and CDR2 YNNKEL come from the germline V gene (reference sequence). V was pared by 4 bases and J by 0 bases, with 7 bases of the junction left unmatched. There are 16 residues in the CDR3. CDR3 coding DNA: TGTGCCAGCAGCCCTCGACTAGCAGGAAGCACAGATACGCAGTATTTT. Residues: CASSPRLAGSTDTQYF.

The chain uses TRBV4-1 and TRBJ2-7; D may be TRBD2 (5 bases). The length of the CDR3 is 13 residues. Trimming cost V 6 bases and J 0 bases, with 9 bases left between them. CDR1 and CDR2 from the germline V gene are MGHRA and YSYEKL. CDR3 coding DNA: TGCGCCAGCAGGAGGGAAGGCTCCTACGAGCAGTACTTC. This gives the protein CASRREGSYEQYF.

Comment on this clone: This sample also contains other DNA sequences that code for the same CDR3. The chain recombines TRBV19 with TRBJ2-1; 8 bases line up with TRBD2. Germline CDR1 LNHDA, CDR2 SQIVND (reference sequence). The J segment lost 4 bases and the V segment lost 3 bases, leaving 5 bases of the junction unmatched. This CDR3 is built from 15 residues. CDR3 in amino acids: CASSILAGTYNEQFF. The CDR3, as DNA: TGTGCCAGTAGTATTTTAGCGGGAACGTACAATGAGCAGTTCTTC. Based on the CDR3 plus reference TRBV19 and TRBJ2-1, the full variable domain is DGGITQSPKYLFRKEGQNVTLSCEQNLNHDAMYWYRQDPGQGLRLIYYSQIVNDFQKGDIAEGYSVSREKKESFPLTVTSAQKNPTAFYLCASSILAGTYNEQFFGPGTRLTVL.

Turning to this clone: The same CDR3 is also encoded by other DNA sequences in this sample. CDR3 loop: CASSDSSGAYNEQFF. The CDR3 coding sequence is TGTGCCAGCAGTGACTCCAGCGGAGCCTACAATGAGCAGTTCTTC. This chain joins TRBV6-4 and TRBJ2-1, with D perhaps matching TRBD2 (5 bases). Trimming left V 0 bases short and J 2 bases short, with 8 bases between. The length of the CDR3 is 15 residues. The germline gives CDR1 MRHNA, CDR2 SNTAGT.

This clone was observed a handful of times. The CDR3 protein is CASSSGGGTDTQYF. The CDR3 DNA reads as TGTGCCAGCAGTAGCGGGGGAGGGACAGATACGCAGTATTTT. The chain uses TRBV6-4 and TRBJ2-3, with 8 bases that match TRBD2. V dropped 5 bases and J dropped 3; count of bases not matched to a gene: 4. This CDR3 spans 14 amino acids. Germline CDR1 MRHNA, CDR2 SNTAGT.

The gene calls are TRBV12-5 and TRBJ2-1; 10 bases are shared with TRBD2. This CDR3 has 17 amino acids. Germline values: CDR1 LGHNT, CDR2 FRNRAP. J was trimmed by 8 bases and V by 2 bases; bases with no gene match: 12. The CDR3 loop reads CASGLSLTSGLDDEQFF. CDR3 bases: TGTGCTAGTGGTTTGTCCCTGACTAGCGGGCTTGATGATGAGCAGTTCTTC. The entire variable domain, with the rest obtained from reference TRBV12-5 and TRBJ2-1, is as follows: DARVTQTPRHKVTEMGQEVTMRCQPILGHNTVFWYRQTMMQGLELLAYFRNRAPLDDSGMPKDRFSAEMPDATLATLKIQPSEPRDSAVYFCASGLSLTSGLDDEQFFGPGTRLTVL.

The rearrangement links TRBV7-2 to TRBJ1-2; TRBD1 agrees at 8 bases. The V gene's germline CDR1 is SGHTA and CDR2 FQGNSA. V lost 1 base, J lost 7 bases, and 5 bases stayed unmatched. The CDR3 extends over 14 amino acids. CDR3 coding DNA: TGTGCCAGCAGCTTAGGGAAAACAGGGGGTGGCTACACCTTC. Translation gives CASSLGKTGGGYTF.

The chain recombines TRBV5-1 with TRBJ2-1, with TRBD2 matching over 9 bases. The V and J ends lost 6 bases and 4 bases, in that order; junction bases with no gene match: 14. CDR1 and CDR2 (germline): SGHRS, YFSETQ. The CDR3 sequence is 17 residues long. The CDR3 region is CASTSQPTSGPYNEQFF. CDR3 bases: TGCGCCAGCACCTCCCAACCGACTAGCGGACCTTACAATGAGCAGTTCTTC. The full variable domain, rest sourced from reference TRBV5-1 and TRBJ2-1, is KAGVTQTPRYLIKTRGQQVTLSCSPISGHRSVSWYQQTPGQGLQFLFEYFSETQRNKGNFPGRFSGRQFSNSRSEMNVSTLELGDSALYLCASTSQPTSGPYNEQFFGPGTRLTVL.

This rearrangement joins TRBV3-1 (or the pseudogene TRBV3-2) to TRBJ2-5; 8 nucleotides align to TRBD2. The CDR3 covers 15 residues. Germline values: CDR1 LGHDT, CDR2 YNNKEL (reference sequence). The trim removed 5 bases at V and 1 base at J, leaving 6 bases unmatched. Here the CDR3 DNA reads TGTGCCAGCAGCTACCGCGGGGGGACCCAAGAGACCCAGTACTTC. Residues: CASSYRGGTQETQYF.